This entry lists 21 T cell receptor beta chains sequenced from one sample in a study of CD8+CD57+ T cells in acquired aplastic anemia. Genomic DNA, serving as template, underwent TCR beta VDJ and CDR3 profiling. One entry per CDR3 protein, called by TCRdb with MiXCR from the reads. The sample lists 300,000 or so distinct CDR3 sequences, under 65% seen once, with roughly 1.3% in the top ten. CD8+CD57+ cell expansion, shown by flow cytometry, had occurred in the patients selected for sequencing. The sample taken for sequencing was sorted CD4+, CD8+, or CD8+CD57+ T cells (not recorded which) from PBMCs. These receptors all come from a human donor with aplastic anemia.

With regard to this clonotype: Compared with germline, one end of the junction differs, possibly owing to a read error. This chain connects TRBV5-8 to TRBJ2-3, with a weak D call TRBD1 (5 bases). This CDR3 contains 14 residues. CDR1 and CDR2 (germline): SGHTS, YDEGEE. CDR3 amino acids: CASSPDRGTDTQYF. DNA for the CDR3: TGCGCCAGCAGTCCTGACAGAGGCACAGATACGCAGTATTTT.

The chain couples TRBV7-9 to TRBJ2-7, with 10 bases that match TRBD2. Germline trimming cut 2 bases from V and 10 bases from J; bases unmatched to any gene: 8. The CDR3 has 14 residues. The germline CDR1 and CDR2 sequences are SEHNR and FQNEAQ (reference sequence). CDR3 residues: CASSLRQTSGSQYF. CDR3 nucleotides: TGTGCCAGCAGCTTACGCCAGACTAGCGGGTCCCAGTACTTC.

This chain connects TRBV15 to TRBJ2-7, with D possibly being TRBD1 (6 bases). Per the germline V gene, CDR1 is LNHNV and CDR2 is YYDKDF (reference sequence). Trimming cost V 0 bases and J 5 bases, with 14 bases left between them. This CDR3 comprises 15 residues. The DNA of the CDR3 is TGTGCCACCAGCAGAGATCGACAGGAAAGTCACGAGCAGTACTTC. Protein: CATSRDRQESHEQYF.

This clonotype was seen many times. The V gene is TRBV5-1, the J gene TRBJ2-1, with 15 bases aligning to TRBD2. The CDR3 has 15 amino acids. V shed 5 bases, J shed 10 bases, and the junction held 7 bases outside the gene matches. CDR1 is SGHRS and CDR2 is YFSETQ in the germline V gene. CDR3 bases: TGCGCCAGCAGGGCCGGGACTAGCGGGGGGACGGAGCAGTTCTTC. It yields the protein CASRAGTSGGTEQFF. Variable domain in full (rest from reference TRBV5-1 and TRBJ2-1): KAGVTQTPRYLIKTRGQQVTLSCSPISGHRSVSWYQQTPGQGLQFLFEYFSETQRNKGNFPGRFSGRQFSNSRSEMNVSTLELGDSALYLCASRAGTSGGTEQFFGPGTRLTVL.

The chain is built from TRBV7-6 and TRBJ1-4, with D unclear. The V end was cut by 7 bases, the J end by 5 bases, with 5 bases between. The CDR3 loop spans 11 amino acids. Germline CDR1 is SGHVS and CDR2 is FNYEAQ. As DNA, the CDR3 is TGTGCCAGCACCCTCAATGAAAAACTGTTTTTT. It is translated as CASTLNEKLFF.

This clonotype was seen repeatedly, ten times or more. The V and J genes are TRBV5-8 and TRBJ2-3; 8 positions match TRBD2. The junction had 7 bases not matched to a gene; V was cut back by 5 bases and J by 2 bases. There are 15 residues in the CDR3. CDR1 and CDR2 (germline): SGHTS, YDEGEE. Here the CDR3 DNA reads TGTGCCAGCAGGACGAGAGCGGGGGTCACAGATACGCAGTATTTT. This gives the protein CASRTRAGVTDTQYF.

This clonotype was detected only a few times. The CDR3, as DNA: TGTGCCAGCAGCTTACCTAGCGGGACCTACAATGAGCAGTTCTTC. It specifies CASSLPSGTYNEQFF. The chain is built from TRBV7-9 and TRBJ2-1; 9 bases line up with TRBD2. V lost 2 bases, J lost 2 bases, and 1 base stayed unmatched. The length of the CDR3 is 15 residues. Germline values: CDR1 SEHNR, CDR2 FQNEAQ (reference sequence).

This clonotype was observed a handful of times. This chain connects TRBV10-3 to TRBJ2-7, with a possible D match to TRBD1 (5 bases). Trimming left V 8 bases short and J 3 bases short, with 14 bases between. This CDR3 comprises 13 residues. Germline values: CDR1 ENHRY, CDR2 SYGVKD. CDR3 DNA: TGTGCCATCGCAAGGGGCGGCGGCTACGAGCAGTACTTC. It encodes CAIARGGGYEQYF.

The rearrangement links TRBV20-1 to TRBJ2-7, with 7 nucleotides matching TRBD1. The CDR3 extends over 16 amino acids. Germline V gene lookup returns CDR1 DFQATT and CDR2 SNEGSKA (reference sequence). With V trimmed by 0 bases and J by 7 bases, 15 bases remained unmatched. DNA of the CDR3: TGCAGTGCTAGAGATTTCCCAGCCCCACAGGGGTATGAGCAGTACTTC. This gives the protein CSARDFPAPQGYEQYF.

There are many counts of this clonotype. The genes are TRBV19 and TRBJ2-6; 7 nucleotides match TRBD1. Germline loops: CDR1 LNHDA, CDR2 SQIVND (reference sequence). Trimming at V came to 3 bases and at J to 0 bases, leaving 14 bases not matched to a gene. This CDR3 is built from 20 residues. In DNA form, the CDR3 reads TGTGCCAGTAGTATTACTCCACAGGGGACCTGGAGCTCTGGGGCCAACGTCCTGACTTTC. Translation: CASSITPQGTWSSGANVLTF. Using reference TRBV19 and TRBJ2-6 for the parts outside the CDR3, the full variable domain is DGGITQSPKYLFRKEGQNVTLSCEQNLNHDAMYWYRQDPGQGLRLIYYSQIVNDFQKGDIAEGYSVSREKKESFPLTVTSAQKNPTAFYLCASSITPQGTWSSGANVLTFGAGSRLTVL.

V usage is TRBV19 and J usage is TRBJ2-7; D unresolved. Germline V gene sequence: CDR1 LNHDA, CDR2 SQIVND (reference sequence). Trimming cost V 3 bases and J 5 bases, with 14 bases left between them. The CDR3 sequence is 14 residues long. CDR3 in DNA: TGTGCCAGTAGTATGGTATCGAGTTCCCACGAGCAGTACTTC. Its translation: CASSMVSSSHEQYF.

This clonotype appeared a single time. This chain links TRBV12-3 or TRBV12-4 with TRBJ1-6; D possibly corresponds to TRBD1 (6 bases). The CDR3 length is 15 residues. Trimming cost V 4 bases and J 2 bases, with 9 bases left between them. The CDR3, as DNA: TGTGCCAGCAGTTACAGGGTTACCTATAATTCACCCCTCCACTTT. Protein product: CASSYRVTYNSPLHF.

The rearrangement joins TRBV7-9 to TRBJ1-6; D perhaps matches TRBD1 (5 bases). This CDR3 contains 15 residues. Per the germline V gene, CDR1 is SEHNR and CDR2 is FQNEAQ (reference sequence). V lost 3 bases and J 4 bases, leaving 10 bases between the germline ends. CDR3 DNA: TGTGCCAGCAGCTTCATCCAGGGTTATAATTCACCCCTCCACTTT. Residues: CASSFIQGYNSPLHF.

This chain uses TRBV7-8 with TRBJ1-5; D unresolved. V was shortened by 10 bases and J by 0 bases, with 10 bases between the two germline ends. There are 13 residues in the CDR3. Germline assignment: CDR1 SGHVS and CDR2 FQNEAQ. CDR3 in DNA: TGTGCCACCGACAAGATTAGCAATCAGCCCCAGCATTTT. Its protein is CATDKISNQPQHF.

The CDR3 reads CSATGRSGANVLTF. Here the CDR3 DNA reads TGCAGCGCAACAGGCCGCTCTGGGGCCAACGTCCTGACTTTC. The rearrangement links TRBV29-1 to TRBJ2-6, with D perhaps matching TRBD1 (5 bases). Germline V CDR1 and CDR2: SQVTM, ANQGSEA. V was cut by 7 bases and J by 0 bases, with 10 bases left in between. The CDR3 has 14 residues.

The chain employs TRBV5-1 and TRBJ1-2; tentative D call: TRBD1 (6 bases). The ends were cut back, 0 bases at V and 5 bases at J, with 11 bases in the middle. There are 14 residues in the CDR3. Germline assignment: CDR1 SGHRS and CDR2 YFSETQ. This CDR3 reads CASSLEGEGYGYTF. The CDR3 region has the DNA TGCGCCAGCAGCTTGGAGGGGGAAGGTTATGGCTACACCTTC.

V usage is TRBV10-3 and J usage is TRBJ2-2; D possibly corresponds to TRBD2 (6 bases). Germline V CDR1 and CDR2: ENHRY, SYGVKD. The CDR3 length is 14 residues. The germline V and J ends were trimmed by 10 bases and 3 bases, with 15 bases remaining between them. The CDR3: CASTGGGDTGELFF. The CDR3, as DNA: TGTGCCAGCACCGGGGGAGGCGACACCGGGGAGCTGTTTTTT.

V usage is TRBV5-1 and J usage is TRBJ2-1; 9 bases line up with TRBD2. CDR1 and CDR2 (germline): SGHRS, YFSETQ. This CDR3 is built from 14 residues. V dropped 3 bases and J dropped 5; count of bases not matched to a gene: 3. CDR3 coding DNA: TGCGCCAGCAGCTGGGGACTAGCACACAATGAGCAGTTCTTC. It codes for CASSWGLAHNEQFF.

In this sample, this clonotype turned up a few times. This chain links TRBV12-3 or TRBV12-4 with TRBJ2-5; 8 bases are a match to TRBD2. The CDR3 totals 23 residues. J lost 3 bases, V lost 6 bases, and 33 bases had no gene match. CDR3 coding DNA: TGTGCCAGCAGCCGAAGAGGGACTGCCGGGACCACAGGGACTAGGGGCCCAAAAGAGACCCAGTACTTC. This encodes CASSRRGTAGTTGTRGPKETQYF.

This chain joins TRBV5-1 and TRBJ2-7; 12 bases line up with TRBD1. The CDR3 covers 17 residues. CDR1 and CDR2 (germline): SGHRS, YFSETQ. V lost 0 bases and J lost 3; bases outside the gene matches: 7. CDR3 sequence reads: CASSLALGTGGGYEQYF. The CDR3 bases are TGCGCCAGCAGCTTGGCGTTGGGGACAGGGGGCGGCTACGAGCAGTACTTC.

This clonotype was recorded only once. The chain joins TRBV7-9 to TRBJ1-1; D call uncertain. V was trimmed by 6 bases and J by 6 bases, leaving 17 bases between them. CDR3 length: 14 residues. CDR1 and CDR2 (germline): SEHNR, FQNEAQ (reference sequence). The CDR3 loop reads CASRPTREAPEAFF. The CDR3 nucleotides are TGTGCCAGCAGACCTACTCGGGAAGCGCCTGAAGCTTTCTTT.